The sequence of this T cell receptor (beta chain) was determined in a study of T cell repertoires in cytomegalovirus infection. Study-wide context: Shared public TCR beta signatures pointed to both CMV infection and a matching HLA type.

Study-wide results and caveats: Cumulative public TCR beta family frequency identified carriers of CMV plus the relevant HLA. Across the ex vivo response, the dominant clonotypes were HLA-C-restricted CMV-specific TCR beta clonotypes.

This clonotype showed up many times. The antigen remains undetermined. CDR1 is SEHNR and CDR2 is FQNEAQ in the germline V gene (reference sequence). With 0 bases removed from V and 4 bases from J, the gap between germline ends came to 7 bases. This CDR3 spans 14 amino acids. TCRdb redid the calling of the reads with MiXCR, one entry per CDR3 protein. The repertoire includes 150,000 or so distinct CDR3 sequences, roughly 17% of them detected once, and 18% sits in the top ten. The specimen sequenced was CD8+ T cells from PBMCs. This receptor was obtained from a human donor in good health (CMV status not recorded). Some clones in this sample may be carry-over from other donors' samples. The rearrangement links TRBV7-9 to TRBJ1-5; D is uncertain. The CDR3 DNA sequence: TGTGCCAGCAGCTTAGCCGGGTATAATCAGCCCCAGCATTTT. Its protein is CASSLAGYNQPQHF.